This TCR beta chain was documented in a study of identical twins. TCRdb redid the calling of the 5' RACE reads with MiXCR, one entry per CDR3 protein. Among about 520,000 distinct CDR3 sequences, roughly a fifth were seen once, and the ten largest hold about 0.91%. This CDR3 spans 15 amino acids. Trimming stripped 0 bases from V and 8 bases from J, with 16 bases between. These sequences were also reported in another study, on T cells expressing NK-cell markers.

The sequenced sample consisted of CD4+ T cells sorted from blood. The receptor's source is a young woman in good health. The chain has TRBV12-3 or TRBV12-4 and TRBJ1-2; no definite D call. Here the CDR3 reads CASSLAHSGLWGYTF. The DNA of the CDR3 is TGTGCCAGCAGTTTAGCGCATTCGGGGTTGTGGGGCTACACCTTC.